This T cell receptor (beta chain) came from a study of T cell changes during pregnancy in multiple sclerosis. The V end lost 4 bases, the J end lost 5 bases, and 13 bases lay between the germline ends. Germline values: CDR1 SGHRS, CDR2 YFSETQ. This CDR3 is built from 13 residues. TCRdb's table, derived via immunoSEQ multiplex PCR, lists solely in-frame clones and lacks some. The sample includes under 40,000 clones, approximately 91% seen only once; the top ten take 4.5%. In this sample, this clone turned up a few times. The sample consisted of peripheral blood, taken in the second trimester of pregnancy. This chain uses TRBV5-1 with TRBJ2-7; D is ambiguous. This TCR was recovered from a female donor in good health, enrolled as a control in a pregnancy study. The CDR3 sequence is CASSQRGVDEQYF. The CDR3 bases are TGCGCCAGCAGCCAGAGAGGAGTCGACGAGCAGTACTTC.